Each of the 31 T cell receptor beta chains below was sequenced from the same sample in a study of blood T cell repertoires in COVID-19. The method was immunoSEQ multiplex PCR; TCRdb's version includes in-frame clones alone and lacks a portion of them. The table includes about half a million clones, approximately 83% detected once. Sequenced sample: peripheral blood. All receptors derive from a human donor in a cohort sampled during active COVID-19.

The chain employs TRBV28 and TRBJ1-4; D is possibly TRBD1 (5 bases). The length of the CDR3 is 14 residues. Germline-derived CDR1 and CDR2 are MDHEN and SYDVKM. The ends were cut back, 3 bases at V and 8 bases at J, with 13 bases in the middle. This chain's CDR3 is CASSLGQLWEKLFF. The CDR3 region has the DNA TGTGCCAGCAGTTTGGGGCAGTTATGGGAAAAACTGTTTTTT.

DNA for the CDR3: TGCGCCAGCAGCTTGGCCTATACTAGCATCAATGAGCAGTTCTTC. It encodes CASSLAYTSINEQFF. The chain recombines TRBV5-1 with TRBJ2-1; tentatively, D is TRBD2 (6 bases). The germline V gene has CDR1 SGHRS and CDR2 YFSETQ. CDR3 size: 15 residues. V was trimmed by 0 bases and J by 6 bases, leaving 13 bases between them.

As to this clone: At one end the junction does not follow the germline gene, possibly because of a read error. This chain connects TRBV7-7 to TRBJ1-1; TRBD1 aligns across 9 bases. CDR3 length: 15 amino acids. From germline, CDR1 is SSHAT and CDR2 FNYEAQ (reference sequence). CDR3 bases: TGTGCTAGCAGCCCCGCTTTGGACAGGGGCTCTGAAGCTTTCTTT. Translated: CASSPALDRGSEAFF. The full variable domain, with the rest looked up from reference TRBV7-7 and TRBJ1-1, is GAGVSQSPRYKVTKRGQDVTLRCDPISSHATLYWYQQALGQGPEFLTYFNYEAQPDKSGLPSDRFSAERPEGSISTLTIQRTEQRDSAMYRCASSPALDRGSEAFFGQGTRLTVV.

CDR3 loop: CAWRDREDGYTF. The DNA of the CDR3 is TGTGCCTGGAGGGACAGGGAGGATGGCTACACCTTC. The chain couples TRBV30 to TRBJ1-2; 8 bases agree with TRBD1. V shed 3 bases and J 6 bases; nucleotides not matched to a gene: 3. This CDR3 contains 12 residues. In germline, CDR1 is GTSNPN, CDR2 SVGIG (reference sequence).

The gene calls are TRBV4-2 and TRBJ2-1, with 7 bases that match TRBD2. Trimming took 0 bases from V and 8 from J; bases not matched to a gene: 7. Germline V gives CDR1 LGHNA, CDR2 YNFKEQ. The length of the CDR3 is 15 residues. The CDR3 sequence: CASSQDGRGRDEQFF. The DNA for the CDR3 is TGTGCCAGCAGCCAAGATGGCAGAGGGAGGGATGAGCAGTTCTTC.

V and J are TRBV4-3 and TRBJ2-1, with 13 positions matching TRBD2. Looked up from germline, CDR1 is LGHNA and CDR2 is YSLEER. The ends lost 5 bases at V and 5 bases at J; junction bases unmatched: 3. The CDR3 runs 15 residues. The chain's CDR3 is CASSWTSGGNNEQFF. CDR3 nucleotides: TGCGCCAGCAGCTGGACTAGCGGGGGAAACAATGAGCAGTTCTTC.

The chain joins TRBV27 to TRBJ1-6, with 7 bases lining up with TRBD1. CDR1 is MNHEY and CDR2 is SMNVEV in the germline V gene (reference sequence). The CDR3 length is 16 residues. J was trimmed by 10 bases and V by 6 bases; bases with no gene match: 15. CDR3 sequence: CASSSGGLGSISPLHF. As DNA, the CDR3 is TGTGCCAGCAGCTCAGGGGGATTAGGGAGCATCTCACCCCTCCACTTT.

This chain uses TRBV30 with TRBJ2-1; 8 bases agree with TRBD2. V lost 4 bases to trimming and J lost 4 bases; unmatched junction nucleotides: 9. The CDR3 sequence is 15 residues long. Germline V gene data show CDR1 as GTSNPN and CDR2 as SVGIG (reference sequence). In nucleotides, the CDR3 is TGTGCCTGGACCGCGGGAGGACTTTTATACAATGAGCAGTTCTTC. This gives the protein CAWTAGGLLYNEQFF.

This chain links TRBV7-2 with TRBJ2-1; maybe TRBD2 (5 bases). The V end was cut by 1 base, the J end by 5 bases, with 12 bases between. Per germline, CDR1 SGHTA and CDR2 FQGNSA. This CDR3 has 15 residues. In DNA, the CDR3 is TGTGCCAGCAGCTTAGAGGCTAGCCGGAACAATGAGCAGTTCTTC. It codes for CASSLEASRNNEQFF.

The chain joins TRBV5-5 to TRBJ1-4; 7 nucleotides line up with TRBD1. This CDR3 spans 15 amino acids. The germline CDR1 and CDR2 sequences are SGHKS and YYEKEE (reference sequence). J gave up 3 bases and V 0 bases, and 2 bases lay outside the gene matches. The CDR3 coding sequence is TGTGCCAGCAGCTTGGCAGGGGGTTCTAATGAAAAACTGTTTTTT. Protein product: CASSLAGGSNEKLFF.

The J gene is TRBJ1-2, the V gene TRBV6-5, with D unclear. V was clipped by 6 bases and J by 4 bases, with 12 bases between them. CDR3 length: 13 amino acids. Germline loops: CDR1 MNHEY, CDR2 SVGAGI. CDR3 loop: CASSPDTFYGYTF. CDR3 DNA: TGTGCCAGCAGCCCCGACACGTTCTATGGCTACACCTTC.

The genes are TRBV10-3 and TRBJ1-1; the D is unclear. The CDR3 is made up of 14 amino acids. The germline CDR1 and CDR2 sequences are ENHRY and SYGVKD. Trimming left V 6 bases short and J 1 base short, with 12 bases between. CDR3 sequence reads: CAIRPGSENTEAFF. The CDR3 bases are TGTGCCATCAGGCCCGGTTCTGAGAACACTGAAGCTTTCTTT.

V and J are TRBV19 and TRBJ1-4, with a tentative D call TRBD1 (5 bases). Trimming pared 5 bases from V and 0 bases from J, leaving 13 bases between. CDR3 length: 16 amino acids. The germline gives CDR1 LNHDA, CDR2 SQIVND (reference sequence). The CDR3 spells CASSAYPTATNEKLFF. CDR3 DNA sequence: TGTGCCAGTAGTGCCTACCCGACAGCAACTAATGAAAAACTGTTTTTT.

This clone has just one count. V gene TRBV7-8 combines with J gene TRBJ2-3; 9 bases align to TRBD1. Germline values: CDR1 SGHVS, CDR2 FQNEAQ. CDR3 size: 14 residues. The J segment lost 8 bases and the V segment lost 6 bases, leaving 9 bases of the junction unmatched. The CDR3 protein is CASSIQGATGTQYF. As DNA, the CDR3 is TGTGCCAGCAGTATACAGGGGGCAACGGGTACGCAGTATTTT.

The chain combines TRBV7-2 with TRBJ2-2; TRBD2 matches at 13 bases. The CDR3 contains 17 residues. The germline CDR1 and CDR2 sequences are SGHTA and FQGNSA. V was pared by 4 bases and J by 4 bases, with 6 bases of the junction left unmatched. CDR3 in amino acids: CASSYGLAGARTGELFF. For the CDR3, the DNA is TGTGCCAGCAGCTACGGACTAGCGGGAGCTCGCACCGGGGAGCTGTTTTTT.

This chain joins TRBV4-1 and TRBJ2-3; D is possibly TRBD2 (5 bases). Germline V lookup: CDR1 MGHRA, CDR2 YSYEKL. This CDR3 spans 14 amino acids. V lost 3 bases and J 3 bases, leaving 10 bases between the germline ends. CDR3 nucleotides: TGCGCCAGCAGCCATCCGATAGCGACAGATACGCAGTATTTT. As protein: CASSHPIATDTQYF.

CDR3 amino acids: CASSLPRDRGQSTGELFF. The CDR3 DNA sequence: TGTGCCAGCAGCTTACCCCGGGACAGAGGTCAGAGCACCGGGGAGCTGTTTTTT. V and J are TRBV11-2 and TRBJ2-2; 7 nucleotides agree with TRBD1. The germline V gene has CDR1 SGHAT and CDR2 FQNNGV. V lost 2 bases, J lost 4 bases, and 13 bases stayed unmatched. The CDR3 spans 18 residues.

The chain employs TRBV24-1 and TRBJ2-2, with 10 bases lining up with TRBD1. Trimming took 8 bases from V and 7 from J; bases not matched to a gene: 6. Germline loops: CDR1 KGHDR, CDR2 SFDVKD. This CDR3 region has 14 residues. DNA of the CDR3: TGTGCCACCAAAAGACAGGGGGCCGGCGGGGAGCTGTTTTTT. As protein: CATKRQGAGGELFF.

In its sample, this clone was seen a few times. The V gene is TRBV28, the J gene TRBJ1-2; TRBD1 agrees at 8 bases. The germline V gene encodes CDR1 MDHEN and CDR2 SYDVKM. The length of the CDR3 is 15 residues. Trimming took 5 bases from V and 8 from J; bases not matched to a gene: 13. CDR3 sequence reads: CASSVRQGFEGGYTF. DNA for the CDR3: TGTGCCAGCAGTGTAAGACAGGGGTTCGAGGGCGGCTACACCTTC.

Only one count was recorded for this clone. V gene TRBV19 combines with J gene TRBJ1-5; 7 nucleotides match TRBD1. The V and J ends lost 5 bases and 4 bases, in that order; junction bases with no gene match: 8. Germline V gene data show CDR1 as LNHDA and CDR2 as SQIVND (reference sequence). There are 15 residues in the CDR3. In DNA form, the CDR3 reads TGTGCCAGTAGTGCAGGGACAGCGCCTAATCAGCCCCAGCATTTT. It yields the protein CASSAGTAPNQPQHF.

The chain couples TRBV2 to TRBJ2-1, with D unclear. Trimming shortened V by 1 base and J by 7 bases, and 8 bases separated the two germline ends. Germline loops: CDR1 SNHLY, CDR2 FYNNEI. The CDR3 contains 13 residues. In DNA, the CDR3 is TGTGCCAGCAGTGAAGGGGCTTTAAATGAGCAGTTCTTC. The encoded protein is CASSEGALNEQFF.

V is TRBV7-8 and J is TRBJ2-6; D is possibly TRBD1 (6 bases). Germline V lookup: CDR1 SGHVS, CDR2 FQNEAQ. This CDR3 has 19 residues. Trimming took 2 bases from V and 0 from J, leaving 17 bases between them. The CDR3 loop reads CASSLRSVQGNSGANVLTF. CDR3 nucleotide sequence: TGTGCCAGCAGCTTAAGGTCGGTACAGGGAAACTCTGGGGCCAACGTCCTGACTTTC.

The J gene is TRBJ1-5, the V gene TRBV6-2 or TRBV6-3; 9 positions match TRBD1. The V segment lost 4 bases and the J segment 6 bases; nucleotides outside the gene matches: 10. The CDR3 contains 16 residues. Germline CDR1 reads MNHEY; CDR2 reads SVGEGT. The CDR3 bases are TGTGCCAGCAGTTCAGAACAGGGGGCGATGGCTCAGCCCCAGCATTTT. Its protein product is CASSSEQGAMAQPQHF.

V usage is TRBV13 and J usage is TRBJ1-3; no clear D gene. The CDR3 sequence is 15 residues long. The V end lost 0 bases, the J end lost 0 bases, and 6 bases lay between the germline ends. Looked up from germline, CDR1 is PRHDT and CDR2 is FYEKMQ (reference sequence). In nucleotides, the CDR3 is TGTGCCAGCAGCTTAGGGGGCCTCTCTGGAAACACCATATATTTT. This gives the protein CASSLGGLSGNTIYF.

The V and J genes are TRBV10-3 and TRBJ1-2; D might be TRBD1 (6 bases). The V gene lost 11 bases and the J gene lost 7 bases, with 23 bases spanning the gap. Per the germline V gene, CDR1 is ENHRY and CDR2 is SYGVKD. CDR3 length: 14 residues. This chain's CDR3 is CASFNREGGSGYTF. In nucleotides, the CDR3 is TGTGCCTCCTTTAACAGGGAAGGCGGCTCTGGCTACACCTTC.

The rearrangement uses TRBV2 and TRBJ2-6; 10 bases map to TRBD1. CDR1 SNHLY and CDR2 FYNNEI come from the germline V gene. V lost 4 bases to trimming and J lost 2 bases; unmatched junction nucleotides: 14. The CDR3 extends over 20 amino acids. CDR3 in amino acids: CASSGGQGSVRVTGANVLTF. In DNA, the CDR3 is TGTGCCAGCAGTGGGGGACAGGGGTCTGTAAGAGTGACTGGGGCCAACGTCCTGACTTTC. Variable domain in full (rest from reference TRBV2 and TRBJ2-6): EPEVTQTPSHQVTQMGQEVILRCVPISNHLYFYWYRQILGQKVEFLVSFYNNEISEKSEIFDDQFSVERPDGSNFTLKIRSTKLEDSAMYFCASSGGQGSVRVTGANVLTFGAGSRLTVL.

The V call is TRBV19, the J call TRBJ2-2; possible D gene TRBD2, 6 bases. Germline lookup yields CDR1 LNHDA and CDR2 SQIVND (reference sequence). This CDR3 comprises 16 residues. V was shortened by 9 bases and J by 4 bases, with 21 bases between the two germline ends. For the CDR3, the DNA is TGTGCCAGCCACAAGGGACTGACGAAGAGCACCGGGGAGCTGTTTTTT. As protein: CASHKGLTKSTGELFF.

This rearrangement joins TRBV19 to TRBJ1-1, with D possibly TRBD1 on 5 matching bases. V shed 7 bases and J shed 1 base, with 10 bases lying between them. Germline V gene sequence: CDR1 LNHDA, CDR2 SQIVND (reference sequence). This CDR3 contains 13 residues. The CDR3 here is CASMKGKNTEAFF. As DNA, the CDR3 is TGTGCCAGTATGAAGGGGAAGAACACTGAAGCTTTCTTT.

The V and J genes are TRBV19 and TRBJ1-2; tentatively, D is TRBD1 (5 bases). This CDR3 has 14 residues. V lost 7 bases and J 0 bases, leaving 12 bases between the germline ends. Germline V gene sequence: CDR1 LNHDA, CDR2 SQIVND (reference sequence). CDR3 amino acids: CASTRTPTNYGYTF. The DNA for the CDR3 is TGTGCCAGTACCCGGACACCCACTAACTATGGCTACACCTTC.

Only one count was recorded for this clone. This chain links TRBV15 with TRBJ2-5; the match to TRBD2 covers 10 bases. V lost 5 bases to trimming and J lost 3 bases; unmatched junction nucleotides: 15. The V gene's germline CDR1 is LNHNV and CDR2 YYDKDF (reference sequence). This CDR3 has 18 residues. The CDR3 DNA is TGTGCCACCAGCTTACCCCGGCGGCCGAGCGGGAGGGAAGAGACCCAGTACTTC. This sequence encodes CATSLPRRPSGREETQYF.

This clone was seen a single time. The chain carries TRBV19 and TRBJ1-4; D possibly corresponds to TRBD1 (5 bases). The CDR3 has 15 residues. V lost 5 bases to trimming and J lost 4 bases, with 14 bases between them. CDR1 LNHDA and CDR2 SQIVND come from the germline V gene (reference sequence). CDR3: CASSPNWQGNEKLFF. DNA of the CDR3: TGTGCCAGTAGTCCCAATTGGCAGGGTAATGAAAAACTGTTTTTT.